Each of the 20 T cell receptor beta chains below was sequenced from the same sample in a study of T cell repertoires in cytomegalovirus infection. TCRdb independently ran MiXCR on the reads; one entry per CDR3 protein. The top ten clones hold 20% to 30% of a sample with approximately 500,000 distinct CDR3 sequences, about 15% of them seen once. Sequenced input: CD8+ T cells from PBMCs. Receptors originate from a human donor in good health (CMV status not recorded). Some clones in this sample may be carry-over from other donors' samples.

There are many counts of this clonotype. The DNA for the CDR3 is TGTGCCAGCAGCCACCGGGGGGGCACAGATACGCAGTATTTT. This codes for CASSHRGGTDTQYF. The chain carries TRBV11-2 and TRBJ2-3, with 7 bases aligning to TRBD2. The CDR3 contains 14 residues. The germline CDR1 and CDR2 sequences are SGHAT and FQNNGV. Germline trimming cut 5 bases from V and 1 base from J; bases unmatched to any gene: 3.

This chain connects TRBV6-5 to TRBJ1-4; the D gene is possibly TRBD1 (6 bases). V dropped 6 bases and J dropped 7 bases, with 18 bases sitting between them. This CDR3 spans 15 amino acids. Germline assignment: CDR1 MNHEY and CDR2 SVGAGI. The CDR3 protein is CASSPTGARGEKLFF. Written as DNA, the CDR3 is TGTGCCAGCAGCCCCACGGGGGCCAGGGGTGAAAAACTGTTTTTT.

This clonotype was recorded many times. J is TRBJ2-7 and V is TRBV7-9; possible D gene TRBD1, 6 bases. This CDR3 is 15 amino acids long. Looked up from germline, CDR1 is SEHNR and CDR2 is FQNEAQ (reference sequence). V dropped 6 bases and J dropped 2 bases, with 17 bases sitting between them. CDR3 sequence (DNA): TGTGCCAGCAGTTCGGAGACAGGATGGGCCTACGAGCAGTACTTC. Translating gives CASSSETGWAYEQYF.

This clonotype was seen repeatedly, ten times or more. V and J are TRBV27 and TRBJ1-5; 9 positions agree with TRBD1. With V trimmed by 7 bases and J by 5 bases, 6 bases remained unmatched. Germline V gene data show CDR1 as MNHEY and CDR2 as SMNVEV (reference sequence). This CDR3 is built from 14 residues. The CDR3 DNA follows: TGTGCCAGCACCCCGACAGGGGGGTATCAGCCCCAGCATTTT. Amino acids: CASTPTGGYQPQHF.

The J gene is TRBJ1-4, the V gene TRBV15; D remains unclear. The length of the CDR3 is 16 residues. Germline CDR1 and CDR2: LNHNV and YYDKDF (reference sequence). Trimming stripped 3 bases from V and 5 bases from J, with 16 bases between. The CDR3 region has the DNA TGTGCCACCAGCAGGGCGGAAGGACTGTCAAATGAAAAACTGTTTTTT. Translated: CATSRAEGLSNEKLFF.

The chain has TRBV6-6 and TRBJ2-1; 9 positions match TRBD1. Germline CDR1 and CDR2: MNHNY and SVGAGI (reference sequence). The CDR3 is made up of 24 amino acids. The trim removed 9 bases at V and 0 bases at J, leaving 33 bases unmatched. CDR3 amino acids: CASCPRVGQGYSRNYAHSYNEQFF. Written as DNA, the CDR3 is TGTGCCAGTTGTCCCCGCGTGGGACAGGGTTATTCGCGGAACTACGCCCACTCCTACAATGAGCAGTTCTTC.

There are a few counts of this clonotype. V and J are TRBV24-1 and TRBJ2-1; 7 positions match TRBD2. This CDR3 region has 15 residues. V lost 7 bases, J lost 8 bases, and 13 bases stayed unmatched. Germline CDR1 is KGHDR and CDR2 is SFDVKD. This CDR3 reads CATRPGTTHGDEQFF. Written as DNA, the CDR3 is TGTGCCACCAGGCCCGGGACTACCCACGGGGATGAGCAGTTCTTC.

The chain has TRBV5-1 and TRBJ1-1, with a weak D call TRBD1 (5 bases). V shed 0 bases and J shed 7 bases, with 13 bases lying between them. The CDR3 contains 14 residues. In germline, CDR1 is SGHRS, CDR2 YFSETQ. The DNA of the CDR3 is TGCGCCAGCAGCTTGGGGGGGGGAGGAGGTGAAGCTTTCTTT. Residues: CASSLGGGGGEAFF.

The chain recombines TRBV7-3 with TRBJ2-7, with D tentatively TRBD2 (5 bases). The CDR3 spans 15 residues. The V gene lost 2 bases and the J gene lost 3 bases, with 14 bases spanning the gap. Germline CDR1 reads SGHTA; CDR2 reads FQGTGA. Here the CDR3 DNA reads TGTGCCAGCAGCTTAGGGCGGGTAATCCTCTACGAGCAGTACTTC. It translates to CASSLGRVILYEQYF.

This chain uses TRBV4-1 with TRBJ2-7; either TRBD1 or TRBD2 may fit D (6 bases each). The V gene lost 1 base and the J gene lost 4 bases, with 17 bases spanning the gap. This CDR3 is built from 16 residues. CDR1 and CDR2 from the germline V gene are MGHRA and YSYEKL. The CDR3 coding sequence is TGCGCCAGCAGCCAAGCAAGGGGGGAGGACATGTACGAGCAGTACTTC. Protein sequence: CASSQARGEDMYEQYF.

Of note for this clonotype: Sequence at one end of the junction differs from germline and may be a read error. V usage is TRBV10-3 and J usage is TRBJ2-5; TRBD1 aligns across 8 bases. The CDR3 is 17 amino acids. The germline gives CDR1 ENHRY, CDR2 SYGVKD. The CDR3 DNA reads as TGTGCCATCAGCTCGATTCCTCAGGGGGCCTTGACAGAGACCCAGTCCTTC. It specifies CAISSIPQGALTETQSF.

This clonotype appeared many times. This chain uses TRBV7-9 with TRBJ2-1; TRBD1 is a possible D gene (5 bases). V was clipped by 6 bases and J by 4 bases, with 13 bases between them. This CDR3 spans 14 amino acids. CDR1 and CDR2 (germline): SEHNR, FQNEAQ (reference sequence). Here the CDR3 reads CASRPPDSYNEQFF. The CDR3 nucleotides are TGTGCCAGCAGGCCACCAGACAGTTACAATGAGCAGTTCTTC.

This chain links TRBV5-1 with TRBJ1-1; D is unclear. CDR3 length: 13 residues. In germline, CDR1 is SGHRS, CDR2 YFSETQ. V shed 3 bases and J shed 4 bases, with 10 bases lying between them. The CDR3 loop is CASSSPPGTEAFF. DNA of the CDR3: TGCGCCAGCAGCTCACCCCCAGGCACTGAAGCTTTCTTT. Filled out from reference TRBV5-1 and TRBJ1-1, the complete variable domain reads KAGVTQTPRYLIKTRGQQVTLSCSPISGHRSVSWYQQTPGQGLQFLFEYFSETQRNKGNFPGRFSGRQFSNSRSEMNVSTLELGDSALYLCASSSPPGTEAFFGQGTRLTVV.

This clonotype was recorded many times. CDR3 amino acids: CASSQRNEQFF. CDR3 bases: TGTGCCAGCAGCCAACGCAATGAGCAGTTCTTC. This rearrangement joins TRBV12-3 or TRBV12-4 to TRBJ2-1; D not resolved. The V end lost 6 bases, the J end lost 6 bases, and 6 bases lay between the germline ends. This CDR3 has 11 amino acids.

The chain carries TRBV5-1 and TRBJ1-5; D perhaps matches TRBD1 (5 bases). Per the germline V gene, CDR1 is SGHRS and CDR2 is YFSETQ. V gave up 1 base and J gave up 1 base, with 9 bases separating them. The CDR3 is 15 residues long. As DNA, the CDR3 is TGCGCCAGCAGCTTGCAAGGGGAGAGCAATCAGCCCCAGCATTTT. Protein sequence: CASSLQGESNQPQHF. The full variable domain, completed using reference TRBV5-1 and TRBJ1-5, is KAGVTQTPRYLIKTRGQQVTLSCSPISGHRSVSWYQQTPGQGLQFLFEYFSETQRNKGNFPGRFSGRQFSNSRSEMNVSTLELGDSALYLCASSLQGESNQPQHFGDGTRLSIL.

This clonotype appeared a few times. The CDR3 here is CATRRGHGVEAFF. The CDR3 bases are TGTGCCACCCGACGGGGACATGGGGTTGAAGCTTTCTTT. V and J are TRBV28 and TRBJ1-1; possibly TRBD1 for D (6 bases). CDR3 size: 13 residues. CDR1 is MDHEN and CDR2 is SYDVKM in the germline V gene. With 10 bases removed from V and 7 bases from J, the gap between germline ends came to 19 bases.

V is TRBV5-1 and J is TRBJ1-1; no clear D. This CDR3 region has 14 residues. Germline V gene data show CDR1 as SGHRS and CDR2 as YFSETQ. The ends were cut back, 3 bases at V and 0 bases at J, with 9 bases in the middle. The CDR3 nucleotides are TGCGCCAGCAGCTACGAGACTATGAACACTGAAGCTTTCTTT. Its protein is CASSYETMNTEAFF.

This clonotype was picked up many times. The chain uses TRBV4-1 and TRBJ2-3, with 9 bases matching TRBD2. The CDR3 contains 18 residues. Germline V CDR1 and CDR2: MGHRA, YSYEKL. The trim removed 0 bases at V and 3 bases at J, leaving 10 bases unmatched. CDR3 sequence: CASSQDLRSGGMTDTQYF. The CDR3 nucleotides read TGCGCCAGCAGCCAAGATCTTAGGAGCGGGGGGATGACAGATACGCAGTATTTT.

The V gene is TRBV27, the J gene TRBJ1-2, with TRBD1 as a possible D gene (6 bases). Trimming cost V 0 bases and J 11 bases, with 13 bases left between them. The CDR3 length is 13 residues. Germline-derived CDR1 and CDR2 are MNHEY and SMNVEV (reference sequence). CDR3 residues: CASSLSMGGGYTF. The CDR3 nucleotides are TGTGCCAGCAGTTTATCGATGGGGGGCGGGTACACCTTC.

This clonotype has just a few counts. The chain recombines TRBV10-3 with TRBJ1-6; D possibly corresponds to TRBD1 (6 bases). V was trimmed by 4 bases and J by 10 bases, leaving 20 bases between them. The length of the CDR3 is 16 residues. CDR1 and CDR2 (germline): ENHRY, SYGVKD. The CDR3 DNA follows: TGTGCCATCAGTGGGCCGGGGGGGCCCGTCGAGTCACCCCTCCACTTT. Encoded protein: CAISGPGGPVESPLHF.